Listed here are 18 T cell receptor beta chains from one sample, sequenced in a study of technical replicates of blood from a handful of donors. The protocol was immunoSEQ multiplex PCR, while the TCRdb copy is restricted to in-frame clones and leaves out a portion. The table shows approximately 100,000 clones, with around 95% occurring only once. Sequencing used T cells isolated from PBMCs. These receptors were taken from a human donor in good health.

The J gene is TRBJ2-3, the V gene TRBV15, with 7 bases aligning to TRBD1. The length of the CDR3 is 15 residues. V shed 4 bases and J 6 bases; nucleotides not matched to a gene: 10. Germline CDR1 is LNHNV and CDR2 is YYDKDF (reference sequence). CDR3 nucleotide sequence: TGTGCCACCAGCAAAAAGAGGGGGCCTGGGGATACGCAGTATTTT. Residues: CATSKKRGPGDTQYF.

The genes are TRBV5-4 and TRBJ2-1; 8 nucleotides match TRBD2. The trim removed 0 bases at V and 4 bases at J, leaving 3 bases unmatched. The CDR3 runs 15 residues. In germline, CDR1 is SGHNT, CDR2 YYREEE (reference sequence). The CDR3 DNA sequence: TGTGCCAGCAGCTTGGGAAGCGGGGGTTACAATGAGCAGTTCTTC. This sequence encodes CASSLGSGGYNEQFF.

The chain links TRBV28 to TRBJ2-7; 9 positions match TRBD1. Germline lookup yields CDR1 MDHEN and CDR2 SYDVKM. The CDR3 has 19 amino acids. The trim removed 5 bases at V and 0 bases at J, leaving 17 bases unmatched. The chain's CDR3 is CASSTPGQGNNISSYEQYF. The CDR3 nucleotides are TGTGCCAGCAGTACACCGGGACAGGGTAATAACATTAGCTCCTACGAGCAGTACTTC. The complete variable domain, with remaining parts taken from reference TRBV28 and TRBJ2-7, reads DVKVTQSSRYLVKRTGEKVFLECVQDMDHENMFWYRQDPGLGLRLIYFSYDVKMKEKGDIPEGYSVSREKKERFSLILESASTNQTSMYLCASSTPGQGNNISSYEQYFGPGTRLTVT.

The CDR3, as DNA: TGTGCCAGCAGTTTAGGACATCTGGGCGAGCAGTACTTC. Amino acid sequence: CASSLGHLGEQYF. This chain connects TRBV27 to TRBJ2-7; a possible D gene is TRBD1 (5 bases). Per germline, CDR1 MNHEY and CDR2 SMNVEV (reference sequence). The CDR3 extends over 13 amino acids. V was clipped by 2 bases and J by 6 bases, with 11 bases between them.

The chain couples TRBV10-3 to TRBJ2-7; TRBD2 agrees at 11 bases. J was trimmed by 1 base and V by 2 bases; bases with no gene match: 7. CDR3 length: 17 amino acids. Germline CDR1 reads ENHRY; CDR2 reads SYGVKD. The CDR3 DNA sequence: TGTGCCATCAGTGAGCGTAGCGGGGGGGCCGGTTCCTACGAGCAGTACTTC. This gives the protein CAISERSGGAGSYEQYF.

The rearrangement links TRBV4-1 to TRBJ1-5; TRBD1 is a possible D gene (6 bases). The CDR3 is 17 residues long. V lost 0 bases, J lost 4 bases, and 16 bases lay in between. Germline CDR1 MGHRA, CDR2 YSYEKL. CDR3 in amino acids: CASSQDSRQGRNQPQHF. The CDR3 DNA follows: TGCGCCAGCAGCCAAGATTCGAGGCAGGGGAGAAATCAGCCCCAGCATTTT.

V and J are TRBV5-4 and TRBJ1-2, with TRBD1 identical over 10 bases. The CDR3 loop spans 15 amino acids. The germline V gene encodes CDR1 SGHNT and CDR2 YYREEE (reference sequence). With V trimmed by 4 bases and J by 5 bases, 8 bases remained unmatched. CDR3 in amino acids: CASSLGQGGPYGYTF. The CDR3, as DNA: TGTGCCAGCAGCCTTGGACAGGGGGGCCCTTATGGCTACACCTTC.

The gene calls are TRBV10-1 and TRBJ2-2; 7 bases line up with TRBD1. Germline V gene lookup returns CDR1 WNHNN and CDR2 SYGVQD (reference sequence). The CDR3 has 18 residues. The trim removed 3 bases at V and 6 bases at J, leaving 16 bases unmatched. The CDR3 nucleotides are TGCGCCAGCAGTGACGACCACCAGGTGCAGGGGGTCGCCGGGGAGCTGTTTTTT. Translated, it gives CASSDDHQVQGVAGELFF.

This chain connects TRBV5-1 to TRBJ2-3, with 12 bases lining up with TRBD2. J lost 4 bases, V lost 0 bases, and 9 bases had no gene match. CDR1 is SGHRS, CDR2 YFSETQ, per germline. The CDR3 is 18 residues long. CDR3 bases: TGCGCCAGCAGCTTGGCTCAGACTAGCGGGAGCCCAGCAGATACGCAGTATTTT. This sequence encodes CASSLAQTSGSPADTQYF.

The chain couples TRBV7-9 to TRBJ1-5; the D gene is possibly TRBD1 (6 bases). Germline V gene data show CDR1 as SEHNR and CDR2 as FQNEAQ (reference sequence). The CDR3 spans 15 residues. Trimming removed 1 base from V and 4 bases from J, with 11 bases in between. The CDR3 DNA reads as TGTGCCAGCAGCTTAGGGGACACGACAAATCAGCCCCAGCATTTT. This encodes CASSLGDTTNQPQHF.

This clone came up once. The chain uses TRBV28 and TRBJ2-1, with TRBD1 matching over 8 bases. J gave up 9 bases and V 5 bases, and 21 bases lay outside the gene matches. The germline V gene encodes CDR1 MDHEN and CDR2 SYDVKM. The CDR3 has 18 amino acids. The CDR3 coding sequence is TGTGCCAGCAGTCCGAGACCTGAAACCTGGGACAGGTTAAGTGAGCAGTTCTTC. It translates to CASSPRPETWDRLSEQFF.

The CDR3 DNA sequence: TGTGCCAGCAGCTTAGATGACAGGGGGCTCTACGAGCAGTACTTC. Its translation: CASSLDDRGLYEQYF. This chain connects TRBV7-9 to TRBJ2-7; 10 bases agree with TRBD1. This CDR3 has 15 residues. Germline V lookup: CDR1 SEHNR, CDR2 FQNEAQ (reference sequence). V dropped 1 base and J dropped 3; count of bases not matched to a gene: 3. Together with reference TRBV7-9 and TRBJ2-7, the CDR3 gives the full variable domain: DTGVSQNPRHKITKRGQNVTFRCDPISEHNRLYWYRQTLGQGPEFLTYFQNEAQLEKSRLLSDRFSAERPKGSFSTLEIQRTEQGDSAMYLCASSLDDRGLYEQYFGPGTRLTVT.

This chain connects TRBV4-1 to TRBJ2-7; a weak D match, TRBD2 (5 bases). This CDR3 spans 15 amino acids. Germline V gene lookup returns CDR1 MGHRA and CDR2 YSYEKL. V lost 4 bases and J lost 0, with 13 bases in between. In DNA, the CDR3 is TGCGCCAGCAGCCGACTAACATTCAGCTCCTACGAGCAGTACTTC. Translation: CASSRLTFSSYEQYF.

The chain uses TRBV5-1 and TRBJ2-1; D possibly corresponds to TRBD2 (6 bases). Germline CDR1 and CDR2: SGHRS and YFSETQ. The ends were cut back, 2 bases at V and 1 base at J, with 10 bases in the middle. The CDR3 is made up of 15 amino acids. CDR3 loop: CASSFGGGSYNEQFF. CDR3 nucleotides: TGCGCCAGCAGCTTCGGGGGTGGGTCCTACAATGAGCAGTTCTTC.

This chain joins TRBV4-1 and TRBJ2-4; TRBD1 is a possible D gene (6 bases). The CDR3 runs 15 residues. Deletions cut 2 bases from V and 4 bases from J, with 12 bases between. CDR1 MGHRA and CDR2 YSYEKL come from the germline V gene. CDR3 in DNA: TGCGCCAGCAGCCAAAGGGGGTTTCCAAAAAACATTCAGTACTTC. This translates into CASSQRGFPKNIQYF.

The V and J genes are TRBV29-1 and TRBJ2-5; D gene unclear. Trimming shortened V by 2 bases and J by 9 bases, and 19 bases separated the two germline ends. In germline, CDR1 is SQVTM, CDR2 ANQGSEA. This CDR3 contains 14 residues. This chain's CDR3 is CSVEPTEISFSQYF. As DNA, the CDR3 is TGCAGCGTTGAACCAACAGAGATCTCGTTCTCCCAGTACTTC.

Concerning this clone itself: This sample includes further DNA sequences coding for the same CDR3. The genes are TRBV6-1 and TRBJ2-7, with a possible D match to TRBD1 (6 bases). Germline V lookup: CDR1 MNHNS, CDR2 SASEGT. Trimming removed 8 bases at V and 2 bases at J, with 16 bases between. The CDR3 sequence is 14 residues long. CDR3 amino acids: CASQPDRITYEQYF. The CDR3 nucleotides read TGTGCCAGCCAGCCAGACAGGATTACCTACGAGCAGTACTTC.

The J gene is TRBJ2-2, the V gene TRBV19; 7 bases fit TRBD1. Trimming took 5 bases from V and 6 from J; bases not matched to a gene: 9. This CDR3 has 15 amino acids. Germline V gives CDR1 LNHDA, CDR2 SQIVND (reference sequence). Here the CDR3 reads CASSRLTGFSGELFF. In DNA form, the CDR3 reads TGTGCCAGTAGTCGGCTGACAGGGTTCTCCGGGGAGCTGTTTTTT.